This TCR beta chain originates from a study of OX40 agonist ivuxolimab in advanced cancers. With respect to the entire study: Ivuxolimab was a fully human IgG2 agonistic monoclonal antibody targeting the costimulatory receptor OX40 (CD134). Intravenous ivuxolimab was administered to patients every 2 weeks at six dose levels: 0.01, 0.1, 0.3, 1.5, 3 and 10 mg/kg. Of the approximately 50 dose-escalation patients, hepatocellular carcinoma was present in around 19, melanoma in approximately 15, renal cell carcinoma in 9 and head and neck cancer in 9. In the dose-escalation cohort, 65% to 90% of patients were male, and the mean age was approximately 64 years, with a range of roughly 23 to 85. Patients were allowed to have had prior anti-PD-1, anti-PD-L1 or anti-CTLA-4 therapy, and 30% to 50% of the dose-escalation patients had previously received checkpoint inhibitors. Three dose-escalation patients achieved partial responses, one with hepatocellular carcinoma and two with cutaneous melanoma. The purpose of peripheral TCRbeta sequencing was to test whether ivuxolimab changed TCR sequence diversity and led to clonal T-cell expansion. The monotherapy dose-escalation portion (N = 52 patients) of the phase I ivuxolimab trial is reported in the paper.

Genomic DNA was extracted from sorted cells for sequencing of the TCRbeta CDR3 region. The immunoSEQ Assay was used to sequence the TCRbeta CDR3 regions. Here the immuneACCESS table is served through TCRdb, limited to in-frame sequences with V and J called. Missing clones are a known gap in these copies; in checked studies unresolved V genes cover under half, and the rest lacks a known reason. This sample is represented by roughly 61,000 clones; approximately 90% of them were singletons. The ten largest clones represent less than 2% of the sample. Study-level results and caveats: Low levels of normalized T-cell clonal expansion were also shown by some nonresponding patients. Partial responders in the 0.1-3.0 mg/kg groups had among the lowest normalized peripheral clonal expansion, especially among CD8+ T cells. At doses of 0.1 to 3.0 mg/kg, clonal expansion of both CD4+ and CD8+ T cells in blood was seen between baseline and week 6. Which antigens the clonally expanded peripheral T cells were specific for was not determined. On average, CD8+ T cells showed more expanded clones than CD4+ T cells after ivuxolimab.

Patients with a history of autoimmune disease or receiving systemic immunosuppression were excluded from the trial. Peripheral blood for TCR sequencing was collected from all dose cohorts at baseline, on cycle 4 day 1, and on cycle 7 day 1. Samples were obtained from an open-label, multicenter, first-in-human phase I dose-escalation trial of ivuxolimab. The trial enrolled adults with locally advanced or metastatic head and neck squamous cell, hepatocellular, melanoma or renal cell carcinoma. Before TCR sequencing, CD4+ T cells and CD8+ T cells were sorted from peripheral blood as separate populations. The CDR3 measures 11 amino acids from cysteine to phenylalanine. The CDR3 DNA has 33 bases and is translated from base 1. CDR1 and CDR2, looked up from the germline V gene, are MGHRA and YSYEKL. Trimming takes 7 bases from V and 7 bases from J, and the germline ends sit 8 bases apart. Comment on this clone: The clone's antigen remains unknown. Per-base quality was not reported, and no clone a single base away is much larger than it.

The sequencing here drew on CD4+ or CD8+ T cells sorted from blood, taken in a trial of the OX40 agonist ivuxolimab. This TCR was sampled from an adult with an advanced solid tumor such as melanoma, head and neck, liver or kidney cancer. Recombination joined TRBV4-1 with TRBJ2-1; the D gene identity is not certain. The sequenced DNA is TGCGCCAGCAAAGGTAATAATGAGCAGTTCTTC. Translation gives CASKGNNEQFF.